This record concerns one TCR beta chain sequence. The sample holds a few counts of this clonotype. Its antigen target is currently unknown. Qualities for individual bases were not recorded, and no much larger clone is one base off. Inclusive of the bounding cysteine and phenylalanine, the CDR3 is 15 residues long. Of all the DNA, just the CDR3 is kept, 45 bases in frame from base 1. In the germline V gene (reference sequence), CDR1 corresponds to DFQATT and CDR2 to SNEGSKA. A distance of 17 bases separates the germline ends of V and J, which lose 0 bases and 5 bases respectively. This sample is part of a study of human T cells and chemical hapten exposure (dated by TCRdb to the early 2020s). For the wider study: For sensitization, 2% DPC in acetone was applied to an approximately 2 cm by approximately 2 cm area of upper inner arm skin. Libraries were pooled for sequencing, and per-sample TCR yields varied mainly because of small differences in library volumes within the pool. About 27 alopecia patients gave blood for TCR sequencing at one to four time points (pre-sensitization, 2, 6 and 24 weeks). Most of the patients in the cohort were female, and the cohort covered alopecia areata with under or over 50% scalp involvement, alopecia totalis and alopecia universalis. Blood was sampled from patients pre-sensitization (week 0) and at 2, 6 and about 24 weeks after DPC sensitization. Patch testing on the upper back used Finn chambers containing 0.01% DPC, with scoring done after 6 days according to International Contact Dermatitis Research Group standards. Weekly therapeutic DPC doses were additionally applied to the scalp of patients throughout the approximately 24-week study period. This study followed changes in the peripheral blood TCR repertoire in vivo during primary and secondary sensitization of alopecia patients to the hapten diphenylcyclopropenone (DPC). What the authors observed across the whole study: The number of PT1 expanded TCRs positively correlated with patch test score, significant at thresholds 8, 16 and 32 but not 4. Significantly more large CDR3 similarity clusters were formed by expanded TCRs than by pre-sensitization or healthy control sets, consistent with antigen-driven responses. Because every patient had alopecia, a presumed autoimmune disease, the patients' immune response might differ from that of healthy individuals. After repeated subsampling, changes were observed in the strength of the expansion versus patch-test correlation and in the threshold at which the correlation became significant. DPC sensitization did not change how many TCRs were above 1 in 1000 frequency, and no evidence was found of alterations in global repertoire structure.

The sample's time point label, decoded: patch test 3, about 24 weeks after DPC sensitization. According to the study, the label for this sample's treatment or condition signals: therapeutic diphenylcyclopropenone sensitization with weekly scalp DPC. At every patch-test visit, the blood draw took place before the patch test was put on. Eligible patients were aged 18 to 70, diagnosed with alopecia, deemed suitable for DPC therapy, and excluded if pregnant. Total RNA was isolated from unfractionated whole blood collected in Tempus Blood RNA tubes. The library was built by means of RACE. TCRdb shows the sequencer as NextSeq 500. During library preparation, unique molecular identifiers were attached to individual cDNA molecules so that TCRs could be counted quantitatively and reproducibly. Both TCR alpha and TCR beta chains were sequenced from each blood RNA sample. The authors' analysis ran thus. The median number of TCRs per sample was approximately 93,000, ranging from roughly 23,224 to 690,600. V, J and CDR3 annotation of the TCR reads was carried out using the Decombinator software suite. To make PS versus PT1 abundance plots, every sample was subsampled to the same number of TCRs (28,000). TCRs were defined as expanded if absent before sensitization and observed at least eight times at the 2-week time point. TCRdb reprocessing: public reads trimmed at Q25 with fastp, clones called with MiXCR, in-frame beta chains kept. Identical CDR3 protein sequences are pooled into one entry, listed with their most common genes and DNA. TCRdb, not the original authors, processed these V and J calls. The sample table shows about 97,000 distinct CDR3 sequences, and 27% are seen once. Approximately 10% of the sample belongs to the ten largest clones.

This sample comprised whole blood, obtained in connection with sensitization to the hapten diphenylcyclopropenone (DPC). The V and J segments used are TRBV20-1 and TRBJ2-7; possibly the D gene is TRBD1, per 5 matching bases. The TCR originated in a man aged 35 to 55 with alopecia areata. Some clones in this sample may be carry-over from other donors' samples. The nucleotide sequence reads TGCAGTGCTAGAGATGTACAGGACGCATTGCACGAGCAGTACTTC. Its product reads: CSARDVQDALHEQYF.